This T cell receptor (beta chain) was retrieved from a study of T-cell memory formation after mild COVID-19. The V end was cut by 4 bases, the J end by 0 bases, with 17 bases between. The CDR3 has 17 amino acids. CDR1 is SGDLS, CDR2 YYNGEE, per germline. TCRdb reprocessed the 5' RACE reads via MiXCR and lists one record per CDR3 protein. Found here are hundreds of thousands of distinct CDR3 sequences, around 17% of them singletons; the top ten hold 20% to 25%. V usage is TRBV9 and J usage is TRBJ2-1; D might be TRBD1 (5 bases). The TCR comes from a man younger than 35 who had mild COVID-19 (a few samples of this study predate the infection). Cell type and time point are not known. The sequenced sample consisted of PBMCs or a T cell subset sorted from them (not recorded which). The CDR3: CASSFRQTSSSYNEQFF. The CDR3 DNA follows: TGTGCCAGCAGCTTCAGACAGACCTCCAGCTCCTACAATGAGCAGTTCTTC.